These 30 T cell receptor beta chains share one sample of origin, sequenced in a study of blood T cells in healthy people across ages. Combining a sample-barcoded 5' primer with a J-beta primer mix, a second PCR ran for roughly 6 to 11 cycles. TCRdb reprocessed the 5' RACE reads with MiXCR, giving one entry per CDR3 protein. Here the sample spans 650,000 to 800,000 distinct CDR3 sequences, 52% being singletons. Sequencing used blood. The origin of the receptors is a woman of 80 years or more in good health.

This clonotype was recorded many times. This sequence joins TRBV29-1 and TRBJ2-7, with a weak D call TRBD1 (6 bases). The V gene's germline CDR1 is SQVTM and CDR2 ANQGSEA. The CDR3 spans 12 residues. The ends were cut back, 3 bases at V and 2 bases at J, with 8 bases in the middle. The CDR3 DNA sequence: TGCAGCGTTGAGGACAGCCCCTACGAGCAGTACTTC. Its protein is CSVEDSPYEQYF.

The chain is built from TRBV7-3 and TRBJ2-5, with unresolved D. The germline V and J ends were trimmed by 5 bases and 1 base, with 8 bases remaining between them. The CDR3 extends over 13 amino acids. The germline V gene encodes CDR1 SGHTA and CDR2 FQGTGA. CDR3 nucleotide sequence: TGTGCCAGCAGCGTAATTGCCCAAGAGACCCAGTACTTC. It translates to CASSVIAQETQYF.

The chain carries TRBV4-3 and TRBJ2-1; D ambiguous. Trimming cost V 0 bases and J 9 bases, with 12 bases left between them. CDR1 is LGHNA and CDR2 is YSLEER in the germline V gene. The CDR3 extends over 14 amino acids. CDR3 in DNA: TGCGCCAGCAGCCAAGATAAGGACCGTGGTGAGCAGTTCTTC. Encoded protein: CASSQDKDRGEQFF.

The rearrangement joins TRBV7-8 to TRBJ2-5; D not certain. Trimming removed 2 bases at V and 11 bases at J, with 6 bases between. Germline CDR1 is SGHVS and CDR2 is FQNEAQ. This CDR3 is built from 10 residues. The CDR3, as DNA: TGTGCCAGCAGCTTAACGGAGCAGTACTTC. This sequence encodes CASSLTEQYF.

J is TRBJ2-1 and V is TRBV20-1; no definite D call. The V and J ends lost 0 bases and 0 bases respectively, with 21 bases between them. Per germline, CDR1 DFQATT and CDR2 SNEGSKA (reference sequence). CDR3 length: 19 residues. CDR3 nucleotides: TGCAGTGCTAGAGACCCAGCCCCGACCAATCCGATCTCCTACAATGAGCAGTTCTTC. It is translated as CSARDPAPTNPISYNEQFF.

The chain employs TRBV11-1 and TRBJ2-7, with a weak D call TRBD2 (6 bases). Germline V gives CDR1 SGHAT, CDR2 FQDESV (reference sequence). V lost 5 bases to trimming and J lost 2 bases, with 16 bases between them. This CDR3 has 15 residues. The CDR3 nucleotides are TGTGCCAGCAGCCCGACGATGGGGAGGACCTACGAGCAGTACTTC. Translation: CASSPTMGRTYEQYF. Full variable domain (remainder filled in from reference TRBV11-1 and TRBJ2-7): EAEVAQSPRYKITEKSQAVAFWCDPISGHATLYWYRQILGQGPELLVQFQDESVVDDSQLPKDRFSAERLKGVDSTLKIQPAELGDSAMYLCASSPTMGRTYEQYFGPGTRLTVT.

The chain joins TRBV3-1 to TRBJ2-5, with 7 nucleotides matching TRBD1. V lost 4 bases, J lost 3 bases, and 5 bases stayed unmatched. CDR1 and CDR2 (germline): LGHDT, YNNKEL (reference sequence). The CDR3 has 14 amino acids. The CDR3 nucleotides are TGTGCCAGCAGCCCGACAGGGTGGGAAGAGACCCAGTACTTC. Its protein is CASSPTGWEETQYF.

V and J are TRBV6-1 and TRBJ1-3, with D tentatively TRBD1 (6 bases). V shed 1 base and J shed 0 bases, with 10 bases lying between them. The length of the CDR3 is 16 residues. Germline CDR1 and CDR2: MNHNS and SASEGT. CDR3 bases: TGTGCCAGCAGTGAAGGGGCGACAGGCTCTGGAAACACCATATATTTT. This encodes CASSEGATGSGNTIYF.

Notes on this clonotype: This may be a read error: a much more frequent sequence differs by one nucleotide. The chain is built from TRBV7-9 and TRBJ2-5, with 7 bases lining up with TRBD2. There are 15 residues in the CDR3. The V gene end was trimmed by 4 bases and the J gene end by 11 bases; junction bases not matched to a gene: 16. Germline V gene data show CDR1 as SEHNR and CDR2 as FQNEAQ (reference sequence). CDR3 sequence reads: CASSSWTRVVDEQYF. The DNA for the CDR3 is TGTGCCAGCAGCTCCTGGACTAGGGTGGTCGATGAGCAGTACTTC.

The chain carries TRBV20-1 and TRBJ2-7; D uncertain. Germline lookup yields CDR1 DFQATT and CDR2 SNEGSKA (reference sequence). CDR3 length: 12 residues. V dropped 5 bases and J dropped 5 bases, with 13 bases sitting between them. The CDR3 DNA is TGCAGTGCTCTTCCGGAACACCACGAGCAGTACTTC. Its protein is CSALPEHHEQYF.

This chain uses TRBV29-1 with TRBJ2-7; maybe TRBD2 (5 bases). TRBJ2-5 explains the end of the DNA better; the J call may be wrong. Per the germline V gene, CDR1 is SQVTM and CDR2 is ANQGSEA. The CDR3 totals 11 residues. The DNA of the CDR3 is TGCAGCGTTGCACGGGAACAGACCCAGTACTTC. This translates into CSVAREQTQYF.

The gene calls are TRBV10-3 and TRBJ2-2; D uncertain. V was shortened by 8 bases and J by 1 base, with 11 bases between the two germline ends. The CDR3 has 14 amino acids. Germline lookup yields CDR1 ENHRY and CDR2 SYGVKD. Written as DNA, the CDR3 is TGTGCCATCCGACCAAAAGGGAACACCGGGGAGCTGTTTTTT. Translating gives CAIRPKGNTGELFF.

The chain combines TRBV4-2 with TRBJ1-2; weak D call: TRBD1 (5 bases). CDR3 length equals 18 residues. Trimming removed 0 bases from V and 2 bases from J, with 19 bases in between. Germline V CDR1 and CDR2: LGHNA, YNFKEQ. In DNA, the CDR3 is TGTGCCAGCAGCCAAGAGGGTTTTTTTGAGGGACGGAACTATGGCTACACCTTC. Its translation: CASSQEGFFEGRNYGYTF.

This clonotype appeared many times. This rearrangement joins TRBV29-1 to TRBJ2-5, with D perhaps being TRBD1 or TRBD2 (5 bases each). CDR3 length: 13 residues. The germline V gene has CDR1 SQVTM and CDR2 ANQGSEA. Trimming cost V 6 bases and J 5 bases, with 16 bases left between them. The chain's CDR3 is CSVTPGTQETQYF. The CDR3 DNA is TGCAGCGTGACACCCGGGACGCAGGAGACCCAGTACTTC. Drawing the rest from reference TRBV29-1 and TRBJ2-5, the complete variable domain is SAVISQKPSRDICQRGTSLTIQCQVDSQVTMMFWYRQQPGQSLTLIATANQGSEATYESGFVIDKFPISRPNLTFSTLTVSNMSPEDSSIYLCSVTPGTQETQYFGPGTRLLVL.

Turning to this clonotype: Relative to the germline gene, one junction end is altered; a read error may explain this. The chain uses TRBV7-3 and TRBJ2-1; a possible D gene is TRBD2 (5 bases). CDR3 length: 15 amino acids. Germline lookup yields CDR1 SGHTA and CDR2 FQGTGA. The CDR3 DNA sequence: TGCGCCAGCAGCACCCAAGACTACTCCTACAATGAGCAGTTCTTC. This codes for CASSTQDYSYNEQFF. The full variable domain, completed using reference TRBV7-3 and TRBJ2-1, is GAGVSQTPSNKVTEKGKYVELRCDPISGHTALYWYRQSLGQGPEFLIYFQGTGAADDSGLPNDRFFAVRPEGSVSTLKIQRTERGDSAVYLCASSTQDYSYNEQFFGPGTRLTVL.

The chain recombines TRBV29-1 with TRBJ2-3; maybe TRBD1 (6 bases). Germline values: CDR1 SQVTM, CDR2 ANQGSEA. The CDR3 consists of 14 residues. V lost 1 base to trimming and J lost 2 bases, with 10 bases between them. The CDR3 loop is CSVEARGATDTQYF. The CDR3 nucleotides are TGCAGCGTTGAAGCCAGGGGCGCCACAGATACGCAGTATTTT.

The chain has TRBV5-1 and TRBJ1-1; 7 bases agree with TRBD1. The CDR3 covers 17 residues. With 1 base clipped from V and 5 bases from J, the junction kept 14 bases outside the gene matches. Germline V gene lookup returns CDR1 SGHRS and CDR2 YFSETQ. The CDR3 region is CASSLTGLAGGQTEAFF. CDR3 sequence (DNA): TGCGCCAGCAGCTTGACCGGCCTGGCAGGGGGTCAAACTGAAGCTTTCTTT.

Many counts were recorded for this clonotype. The chain recombines TRBV24-1 with TRBJ2-3; no firm D call. The V gene's germline CDR1 is KGHDR and CDR2 SFDVKD. V lost 3 bases and J lost 6, with 6 bases in between. CDR3 length: 12 amino acids. CDR3: CATSDEYDTQYF. CDR3 nucleotide sequence: TGTGCCACCAGTGATGAGTACGATACGCAGTATTTT.

This chain links TRBV6-2 or TRBV6-3 with TRBJ1-4; 10 positions match TRBD1. The trim removed 6 bases at V and 3 bases at J, leaving 7 bases unmatched. The germline V gene has CDR1 MNHEY and CDR2 SVGEGT. The CDR3 length is 16 residues. CDR3: CASSAGTGASNEKLFF. The CDR3 nucleotides read TGTGCCAGCAGCGCCGGGACAGGGGCCTCTAATGAAAAACTGTTTTTT.

The chain combines TRBV18 with TRBJ2-3, with unresolved D. V was pared by 2 bases and J by 5 bases, with 8 bases between. Germline V CDR1 and CDR2: KGHSH, LQKENI. This CDR3 has 13 amino acids. CDR3 in amino acids: CASSPEWGDTQYF. CDR3 nucleotide sequence: TGTGCCAGCTCACCAGAGTGGGGAGATACGCAGTATTTT.

The CDR3 nucleotides read TGCAGTGCTAGAGGTCCCGGGAGGGAGACCCAGTACTTC. Translated, it gives CSARGPGRETQYF. This chain links TRBV20-1 with TRBJ2-5; 7 bases align to TRBD2. Trimming removed 1 base from V and 5 bases from J; junction bases left unmatched: 4. CDR1 is DFQATT, CDR2 SNEGSKA, per germline (reference sequence). The CDR3 is 13 amino acids.

This clonotype was picked up one time. The chain carries TRBV29-1 and TRBJ2-3; a weak D match, TRBD2 (6 bases). The CDR3 has 13 residues. Germline CDR1 reads SQVTM; CDR2 reads ANQGSEA. V was shortened by 7 bases and J by 2 bases, with 13 bases between the two germline ends. In DNA, the CDR3 is TGCAGCGGAGGCGGGGACTTCACAGATACGCAGTATTTT. It specifies CSGGGDFTDTQYF.

The V and J genes are TRBV27 and TRBJ2-1; the match to TRBD1 covers 11 bases. Trimming took 6 bases from V and 7 from J; bases not matched to a gene: 11. The germline gives CDR1 MNHEY, CDR2 SMNVEV (reference sequence). This CDR3 is 16 amino acids long. The CDR3 nucleotides are TGTGCCAGCAGCTCCCTCAGGACAGGGGGCTGGAATGAGCAGTTCTTC. Translated, it gives CASSSLRTGGWNEQFF.

The rearrangement uses TRBV4-2 and TRBJ2-5, with unresolved D. The V end lost 2 bases, the J end lost 2 bases, and 6 bases lay between the germline ends. The CDR3 is 13 amino acids. The germline V gene has CDR1 LGHNA and CDR2 YNFKEQ. CDR3 amino acids: CASSQNAQETQYF. The CDR3 DNA is TGTGCCAGCAGCCAAAACGCGCAAGAGACCCAGTACTTC.

This clonotype has a single count. A much bigger clone sits one base away, suggesting this may be a read error. This sequence joins TRBV7-9 and TRBJ2-3; 7 nucleotides align to TRBD2. V gave up 5 bases and J gave up 4 bases; unmatched junction bases: 12. The CDR3 has 16 residues. CDR1 SEHNR and CDR2 FQNEAQ come from the germline V gene (reference sequence). The CDR3 loop is CASSLRAGAISDTQYF. The CDR3 DNA sequence: TGTGCCAGCAGCCTCCGGGCGGGAGCGATCTCAGATACGCAGTATTTT.

The sample holds a few counts of this clonotype. This chain uses TRBV5-1 with TRBJ2-1; D is uncertain. The J call is uncertain, as TRBJ2-7 better fits the DNA end. The CDR3 runs to 13 residues. CDR1 and CDR2 (germline): SGHRS, YFSETQ. The CDR3 region has the DNA TGCGCCAGCAAAGCTTCGTTCTACAATGAGCAGTACTTC. Its translation is CASKASFYNEQYF.

CDR3 in DNA: TGTGCCAGCAGAGTATCTAGCGATGAGCAGTACTTC. Its protein product is CASRVSSDEQYF. V is TRBV28 and J is TRBJ2-5; possibly TRBD2 for D (6 bases). CDR1 is MDHEN, CDR2 SYDVKM, per germline. V was clipped by 6 bases and J by 11 bases, with 16 bases between them. The CDR3 contains 12 residues.

This clonotype was detected ten times or more. DNA of the CDR3: TGCGCCAGCAGCCAAGATTGGTTTGAGGCTAGCGGGAGTAATGAGCAGTTCTTC. The encoded protein is CASSQDWFEASGSNEQFF. The chain combines TRBV4-1 with TRBJ2-1; 10 bases agree with TRBD2. CDR1 and CDR2 from the germline V gene are MGHRA and YSYEKL. This CDR3 is built from 18 residues. Trimming took 0 bases from V and 7 from J; bases not matched to a gene: 12.

The V and J genes are TRBV12-3 or TRBV12-4 and TRBJ2-3; TRBD2 aligns across 9 bases. V gave up 6 bases and J gave up 3 bases; unmatched junction bases: 7. The CDR3 is 15 residues long. The CDR3 DNA reads TGTGCCAGCAGCCGGGGTGGACTAGCGACAGATACGCAGTATTTT. Translating gives CASSRGGLATDTQYF.

The chain combines TRBV20-1 with TRBJ1-6; 8 positions agree with TRBD1. Germline lookup yields CDR1 DFQATT and CDR2 SNEGSKA (reference sequence). Unmatched junction bases numbered 6, after V lost 3 bases and J lost 5 bases. The CDR3 is 15 amino acids. CDR3 region: CSASTAGQDNSPLHF. The CDR3 nucleotides are TGCAGTGCTAGCACAGCGGGACAGGATAATTCACCCCTCCACTTT.